This TCR beta chain was profiled in a study of shared clonotypes between healthy human individuals. Whole-study context: Each donor had three CD4 naive, three CD4 memory, two CD8 naive and one CD8 memory plate. Points from the study as a whole: Even with large depth, rarefaction showed that sorted-subset sequencing was incomplete. Sampling used blood alone; tissue repertoires probably differ.

In regard to this clone: The target antigen is unknown.

Sequenced by immunoSEQ multiplex PCR; TCRdb stores in-frame clones only, minus some. Altogether more than 850,000 clones are present, 75% to 85% being singletons, with the ten largest covering under 0.6%. The junction had 10 bases not matched to a gene; V was cut back by 6 bases and J by 11 bases. This CDR3 has 13 residues. CDR1 is MNHEY and CDR2 is SMNVEV in the germline V gene (reference sequence). Sequenced: memory CD4+ T cells from PBMCs. The subset here: CD45RA-negative fraction. The receptor was isolated from a man between 18 and 29 years old in good health. Some clones in this sample may be carry-over from other donors' samples. The genes are TRBV27 and TRBJ1-2; TRBD1 matches at 9 bases. The chain's CDR3 is CASRLRDRALYTF. DNA for the CDR3: TGTGCCAGCAGATTGCGGGACAGGGCGTTATACACCTTC.